This T cell receptor (beta chain) was identified during a study of beta chain features in type 1 diabetes. Overall study: The study examined roughly 100 million sorted cells across all samples.

Sequenced material consisted of expressed TCRB transcripts (all of the isolated RNA was reverse transcribed). TCRdb's copy holds only in-frame clones and misses some; the assay was immunoSEQ multiplex PCR. The sample contains some 17,000 clones, roughly three quarters of which appear only once. Study-level points and caveats: In type 1 diabetes patients, VDJ junctions had fewer insertions; deletions at these junctions were more frequent. In every one of the four CD4+ subsets, TCRB CDR3s were moderately but significantly shorter in Type 1 diabetes patients.

As for this clone: What it binds is unknown.

The sequencing input was stem cell memory CD4+ T cells from blood. This TCR was sampled from a man aged 25-45 years with type 1 diabetes.

Written as DNA, the CDR3 is TGTGCTAGTGGTTTGGTACTAGACAGGGGCTTTAGCGAGCAGTACTTC. Translated: CASGLVLDRGFSEQYF. The V and J genes are TRBV12-5 and TRBJ2-7, with TRBD1 matching over 8 bases. V was clipped by 0 bases and J by 6 bases; unmatched bases: 10. The CDR3 spans 16 residues. CDR1 is LGHNT, CDR2 FRNRAP, per germline.